The sequence of this T cell receptor (beta chain) was determined in a study of blood T cell repertoires in COVID-19. Overall study: There were acute and convalescent COVID-19 samples, and they came from the United States, Italy and Spain. From T cells, B-cell-depleted T cells, or PBMCs came the material, which was cDNA or gDNA.

The CDR3 consists of 11 residues. Trimming left V 7 bases short and J 8 bases short, with 14 bases between. Germline V gene sequence: CDR1 DFQATT, CDR2 SNEGSKA (reference sequence). Patients of the Seattle cohort, enrolled during active infection, were followed longitudinally. This clone has just a few counts. As originally analysed: Estimates of nucleated cell counts were drawn from the amplification of reference gene primers. TCRdb keeps only in-frame clones here, not all; method: immunoSEQ multiplex PCR. That table supplies the V and J calls and clone size; D and trimming were determined from the DNA. Of approximately 330,000 clones in the sample, about 91% were seen once.

This sequence joins TRBV20-1 and TRBJ1-1; D call uncertain. Sequencing was carried out using peripheral blood. The sequence came from a young man with COVID-19, enrolled during active disease. The CDR3, as DNA: TGCAGTGTCCCTAAGGAGGCCGAAGCTTTCTTT. This sequence encodes CSVPKEAEAFF.